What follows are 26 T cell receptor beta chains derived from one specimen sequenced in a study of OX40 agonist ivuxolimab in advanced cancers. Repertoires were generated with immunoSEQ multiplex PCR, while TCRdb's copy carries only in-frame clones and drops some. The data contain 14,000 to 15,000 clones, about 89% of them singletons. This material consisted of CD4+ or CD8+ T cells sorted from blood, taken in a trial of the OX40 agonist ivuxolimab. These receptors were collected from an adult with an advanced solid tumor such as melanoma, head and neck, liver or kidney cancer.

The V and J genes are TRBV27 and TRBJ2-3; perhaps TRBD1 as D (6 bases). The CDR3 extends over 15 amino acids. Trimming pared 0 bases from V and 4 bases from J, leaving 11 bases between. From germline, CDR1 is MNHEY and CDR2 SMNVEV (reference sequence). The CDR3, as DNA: TGTGCCAGCAGTTTATCGGGGGCCCGCCCAGATACGCAGTATTTT. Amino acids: CASSLSGARPDTQYF.

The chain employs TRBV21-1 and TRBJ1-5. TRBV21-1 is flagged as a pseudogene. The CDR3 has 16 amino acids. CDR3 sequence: CASSKEGAGWYQPQHF. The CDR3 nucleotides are TGTGCCAGCAGCAAAGAAGGCGCGGGGTGGTATCAGCCCCAGCATTTT.

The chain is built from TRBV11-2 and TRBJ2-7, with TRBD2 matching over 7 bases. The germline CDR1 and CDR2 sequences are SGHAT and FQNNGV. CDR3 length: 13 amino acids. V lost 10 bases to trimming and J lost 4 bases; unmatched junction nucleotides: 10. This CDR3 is CATGPAGEYEQYF. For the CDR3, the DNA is TGTGCCACCGGGCCCGCGGGAGAATACGAGCAGTACTTC.

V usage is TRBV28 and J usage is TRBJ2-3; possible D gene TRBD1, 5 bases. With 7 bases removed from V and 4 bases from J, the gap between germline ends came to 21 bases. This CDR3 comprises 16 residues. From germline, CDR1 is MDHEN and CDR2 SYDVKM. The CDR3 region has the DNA TGTGCCAGCAACGTGGGGCGGAAAGGTGGGGCAGATACGCAGTATTTT. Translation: CASNVGRKGGADTQYF.

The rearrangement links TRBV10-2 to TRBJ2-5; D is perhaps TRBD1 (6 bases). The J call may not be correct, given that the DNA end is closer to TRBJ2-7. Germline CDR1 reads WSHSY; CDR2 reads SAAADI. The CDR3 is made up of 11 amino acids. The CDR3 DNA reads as TGCGCCAGCCTTACAGGGTACGAGCAGTACTTC. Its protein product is CASLTGYEQYF.

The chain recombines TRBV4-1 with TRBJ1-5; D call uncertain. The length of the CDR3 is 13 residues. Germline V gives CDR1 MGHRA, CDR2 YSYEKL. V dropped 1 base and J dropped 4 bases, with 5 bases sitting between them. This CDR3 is CASSQVLNQPQHF. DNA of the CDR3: TGCGCCAGCAGCCAAGTCTTGAATCAGCCCCAGCATTTT.

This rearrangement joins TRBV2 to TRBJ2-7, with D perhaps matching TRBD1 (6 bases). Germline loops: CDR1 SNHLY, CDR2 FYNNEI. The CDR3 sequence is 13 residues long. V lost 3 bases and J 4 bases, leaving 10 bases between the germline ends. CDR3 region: CASSEGHRYEQYF. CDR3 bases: TGTGCCAGCAGTGAGGGACATCGTTACGAGCAGTACTTC.

DNA for the CDR3: TGCAGCGTTGTTGTGGCGGAACCTCCGGGGACCCAGTACTTC. It is translated as CSVVVAEPPGTQYF. The J gene is TRBJ2-5, the V gene TRBV29-1, with D unclear. CDR1 is SQVTM and CDR2 is ANQGSEA in the germline V gene. The CDR3 is 14 amino acids. Trimming took 4 bases from V and 7 from J, leaving 19 bases between them.

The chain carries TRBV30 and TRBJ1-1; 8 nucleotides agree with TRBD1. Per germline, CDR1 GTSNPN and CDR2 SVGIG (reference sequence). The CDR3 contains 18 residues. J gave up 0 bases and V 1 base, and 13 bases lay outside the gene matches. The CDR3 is CAWSGRTGTVYLNTEAFF. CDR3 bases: TGTGCCTGGAGTGGAAGGACAGGGACAGTATACCTGAACACTGAAGCTTTCTTT.

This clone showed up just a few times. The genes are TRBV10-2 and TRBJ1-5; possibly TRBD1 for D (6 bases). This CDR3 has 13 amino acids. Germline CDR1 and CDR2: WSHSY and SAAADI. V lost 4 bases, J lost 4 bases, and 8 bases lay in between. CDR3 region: CASSGGANQPQHF. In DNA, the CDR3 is TGCGCCAGCAGTGGGGGGGCGAATCAGCCCCAGCATTTT.

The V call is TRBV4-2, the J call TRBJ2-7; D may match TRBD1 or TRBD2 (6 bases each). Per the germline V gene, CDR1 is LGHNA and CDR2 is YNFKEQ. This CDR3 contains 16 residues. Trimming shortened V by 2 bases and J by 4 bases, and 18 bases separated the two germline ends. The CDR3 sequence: CASSQLTGGAMYEQYF. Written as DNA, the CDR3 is TGTGCCAGCAGCCAATTAACCGGGGGCGCTATGTACGAGCAGTACTTC.

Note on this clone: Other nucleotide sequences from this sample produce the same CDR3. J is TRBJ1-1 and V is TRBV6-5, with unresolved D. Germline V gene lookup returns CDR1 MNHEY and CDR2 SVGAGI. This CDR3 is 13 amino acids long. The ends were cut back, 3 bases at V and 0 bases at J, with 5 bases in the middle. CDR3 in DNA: TGTGCCAGCAGTTATTCGGTGAACACTGAAGCTTTCTTT. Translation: CASSYSVNTEAFF.

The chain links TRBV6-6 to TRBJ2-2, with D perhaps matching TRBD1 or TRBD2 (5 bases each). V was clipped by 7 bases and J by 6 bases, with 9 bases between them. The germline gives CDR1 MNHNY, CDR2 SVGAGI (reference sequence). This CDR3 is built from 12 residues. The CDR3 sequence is CASMRGAGELFF. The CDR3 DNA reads TGTGCCAGCATGAGGGGCGCCGGGGAGCTGTTTTTT.

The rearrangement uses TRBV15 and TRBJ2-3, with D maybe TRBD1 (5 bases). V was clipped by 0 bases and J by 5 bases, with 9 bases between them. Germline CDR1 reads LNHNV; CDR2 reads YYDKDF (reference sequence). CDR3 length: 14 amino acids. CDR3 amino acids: CATSRDQGGDTQYF. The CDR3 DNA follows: TGTGCCACCAGCAGAGATCAGGGTGGAGATACGCAGTATTTT.

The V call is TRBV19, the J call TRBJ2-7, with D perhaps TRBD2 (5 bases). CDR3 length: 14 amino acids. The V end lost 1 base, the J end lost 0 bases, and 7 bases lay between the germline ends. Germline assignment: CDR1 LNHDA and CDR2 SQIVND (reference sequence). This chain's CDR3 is CASSIVGSSYEQYF. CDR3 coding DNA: TGTGCCAGTAGTATAGTTGGGAGCTCCTACGAGCAGTACTTC. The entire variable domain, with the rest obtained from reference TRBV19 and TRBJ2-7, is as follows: DGGITQSPKYLFRKEGQNVTLSCEQNLNHDAMYWYRQDPGQGLRLIYYSQIVNDFQKGDIAEGYSVSREKKESFPLTVTSAQKNPTAFYLCASSIVGSSYEQYFGPGTRLTVT.

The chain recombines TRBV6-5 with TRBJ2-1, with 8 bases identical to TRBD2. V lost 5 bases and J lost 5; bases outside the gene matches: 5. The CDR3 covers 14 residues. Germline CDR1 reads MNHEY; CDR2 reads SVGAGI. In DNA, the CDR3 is TGTGCCAGCAGTGGCGGGGGGCGGCACAATGAGCAGTTCTTC. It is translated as CASSGGGRHNEQFF.

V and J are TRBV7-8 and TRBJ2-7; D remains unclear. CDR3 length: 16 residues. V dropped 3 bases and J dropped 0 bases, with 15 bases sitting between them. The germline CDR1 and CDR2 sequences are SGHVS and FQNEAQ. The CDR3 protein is CASSLVPSESSYEQYF. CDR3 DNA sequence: TGTGCCAGCAGCTTGGTTCCGTCGGAGAGCTCCTACGAGCAGTACTTC.

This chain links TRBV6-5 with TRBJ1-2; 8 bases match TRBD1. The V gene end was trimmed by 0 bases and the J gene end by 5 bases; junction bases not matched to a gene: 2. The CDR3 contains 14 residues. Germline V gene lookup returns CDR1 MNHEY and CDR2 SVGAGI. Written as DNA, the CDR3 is TGTGCCAGCAGTTACTCTCAGGGGGCGTATGGCTACACCTTC. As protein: CASSYSQGAYGYTF.

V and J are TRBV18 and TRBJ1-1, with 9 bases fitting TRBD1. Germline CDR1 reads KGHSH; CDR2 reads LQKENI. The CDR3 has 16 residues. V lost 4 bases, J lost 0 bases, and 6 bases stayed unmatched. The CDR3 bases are TGTGCCAGCTCACTAGGACAGGGGATACTGAACACTGAAGCTTTCTTT. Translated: CASSLGQGILNTEAFF.

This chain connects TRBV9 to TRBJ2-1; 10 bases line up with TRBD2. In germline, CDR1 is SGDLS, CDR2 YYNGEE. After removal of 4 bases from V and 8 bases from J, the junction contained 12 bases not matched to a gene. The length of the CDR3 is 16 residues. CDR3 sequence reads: CASSPPGTSDFYEQFF. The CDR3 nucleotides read TGTGCCAGCAGCCCACCCGGGACTAGCGACTTCTATGAGCAGTTCTTC.

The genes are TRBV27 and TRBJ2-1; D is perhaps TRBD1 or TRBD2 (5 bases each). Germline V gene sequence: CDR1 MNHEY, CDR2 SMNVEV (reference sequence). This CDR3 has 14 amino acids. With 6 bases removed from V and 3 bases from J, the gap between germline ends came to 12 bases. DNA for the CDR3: TGTGCCAGCAGCCCCTATGGGGGCTACAATGAGCAGTTCTTC. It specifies CASSPYGGYNEQFF.

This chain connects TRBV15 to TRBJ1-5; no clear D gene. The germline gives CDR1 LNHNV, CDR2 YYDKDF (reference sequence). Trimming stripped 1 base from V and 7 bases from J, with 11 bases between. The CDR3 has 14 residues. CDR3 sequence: CATSRVGTGQPQHF. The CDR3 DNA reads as TGTGCCACCAGCAGAGTGGGAACGGGGCAGCCCCAGCATTTT.

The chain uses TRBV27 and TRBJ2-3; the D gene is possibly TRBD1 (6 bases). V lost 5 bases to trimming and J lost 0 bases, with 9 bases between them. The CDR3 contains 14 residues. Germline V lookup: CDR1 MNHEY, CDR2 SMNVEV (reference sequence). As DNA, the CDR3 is TGTGCCAGCAGTATAACAGGGAGCACAGATACGCAGTATTTT. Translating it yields CASSITGSTDTQYF.

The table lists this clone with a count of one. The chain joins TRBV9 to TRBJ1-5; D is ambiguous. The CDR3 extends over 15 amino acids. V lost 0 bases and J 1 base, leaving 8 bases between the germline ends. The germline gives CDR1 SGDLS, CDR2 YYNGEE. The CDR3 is CASSVVGESNQPQHF. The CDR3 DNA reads TGTGCCAGCAGCGTAGTCGGGGAGAGCAATCAGCCCCAGCATTTT. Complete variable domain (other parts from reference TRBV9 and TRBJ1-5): DSGVTQTPKHLITATGQRVTLRCSPRSGDLSVYWYQQSLDQGLQFLIQYYNGEERAKGNILERFSAQQFPDLHSELNLSSLELGDSALYFCASSVVGESNQPQHFGDGTRLSIL.

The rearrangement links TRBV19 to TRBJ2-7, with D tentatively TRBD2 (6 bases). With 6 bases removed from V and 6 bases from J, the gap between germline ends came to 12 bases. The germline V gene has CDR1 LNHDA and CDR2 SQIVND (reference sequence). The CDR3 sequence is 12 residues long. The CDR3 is CASSLRGAEQYF. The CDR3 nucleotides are TGTGCCAGTAGCCTCCGCGGGGCCGAGCAGTACTTC. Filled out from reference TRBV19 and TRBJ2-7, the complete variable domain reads DGGITQSPKYLFRKEGQNVTLSCEQNLNHDAMYWYRQDPGQGLRLIYYSQIVNDFQKGDIAEGYSVSREKKESFPLTVTSAQKNPTAFYLCASSLRGAEQYFGPGTRLTVT.

The CDR3: CASSPVSELSDTQYF. CDR3 coding DNA: TGCGCCAGCAGTCCAGTGAGCGAATTATCAGATACGCAGTATTTT. The chain couples TRBV10-1 to TRBJ2-3; D call uncertain. V was cut by 5 bases and J by 4 bases, with 16 bases left in between. CDR1 and CDR2 from the germline V gene are WNHNN and SYGVQD (reference sequence). CDR3 size: 15 residues.